This TCR beta chain was recorded in a study of shared clonotypes between healthy human individuals (dated by TCRdb to the early 2020s). With regard to the full study: The cohort included a few men and a couple of women between 18 and 49 years of age. For each donor, CD4 naive and CD4 memory were each given three plates, CD8 naive was given two plates, and CD8 memory was given one plate. To estimate repertoire size and how much clonotypes are shared between individuals, the study performed deep sequencing of blood TCR repertoires from a few healthy adults. To increase sequencing depth and limit assay-specific biases, different laboratories used diverse techniques to prepare libraries and sequence TCR repertoires. Leukapheresis yielded between about 0.9 and 9 billion PBMCs per donor. What the authors observed across the whole study: Across a few donors, around 5% of naive CD4, 3% to 4% of naive CD8, under 2.5% of memory CD4, and approximately 0.4% of memory CD8 clonotypes were shared. Naive subsets generally had larger estimated clonotype richness than memory subsets. Pairwise subsampling led to the expectation that sequencing depth would affect the degree of clonotype sharing among donors. Compared with non-shared clonotypes, the clonotypes found in all four sorted-subset donors had higher generation probabilities. Incomplete sequencing was indicated by rarefaction of sorted-subset datasets, despite the large sequencing depth. Sampling was limited to blood, and TCR repertoires in tissue likely differ from TCR repertoires in blood. Because the study included a small number of donors, the genetic and exposure-history diversity represented was limited.

Using the deep immunoSEQ assay, multiplex PCR amplified TCR CDR3 regions from genomic DNA. Genomic DNA extracted from each cell subset was distributed evenly over all wells of several immunoSEQ 96-well plates, and each plate served as one replicate. For sorted subsets, 200 to 250 ng of genomic DNA, equivalent to roughly 30,000 T cell genomes, went into each replicate PCR. The purified libraries were quantified using a Qubit 3.0 fluorometer, sized with a Bioanalyzer 2100, and then quantified again using the KAPA Library Quantification kit. Every immunoSEQ 96-well plate was sequenced on a separate single-read 150-cycle Illumina NextSeq 550 flow cell. The source study handled its data this way. Because the immunoSEQ output held only junctional sequences and lacked quality scores, the filtering could not match the filtering applied to full-length reads. To assign V/J genes and CDR3, sequences were annotated using PyIR, a Python wrapper for IgBLAST v1.9, with IMGT germline references. Reads with weak V/J assignments (E-value above 1e-6), missing CDR3, stop codons, out-of-frame junctions, or ambiguous translated residues were removed. A V3J clonotype was defined by an identical inferred V gene, J gene, and CDR3 amino acid sequence. Percentage overlap between repertoires was calculated by dividing the number of shared unique clonotypes by the size of the smaller repertoire. Richness of each repertoire was evaluated using RTK rarefaction, the Chao1 estimator, and Recon v2.1 estimates of unobserved clonotypes. Generation probabilities for all TCRbeta clonotypes obtained by the gDNA method from a handful of donors were computed using OLGA. Drawn from immuneACCESS, this table holds only the in-frame rearrangements with V and J called that TCRdb kept. Clones are partly lost; checked studies trace under half to an unresolved V gene and leave the rest unexplained. The V and J calls and clone size were taken over from that table, and D and trimming were inferred from the DNA. In this sample the table shows a few million clones, more than 90% of which occur a single time. The ten biggest clones cover 0.11% to 0.15% of the sample.

With regard to this clone: No antigen is known for it. Base quality data are lacking; no much larger clone is found one base away.

Donors were healthy HIV-negative adults with no recently reported acute infections or vaccinations. Only Caucasian adults living in Nashville, Tennessee, USA were represented among the donors. CD4+ T cells were enriched by magnetic negative selection; naive cells were then positively selected on CD45RA, and the negative fraction formed the memory subset. Blood was obtained by leukapheresis, after which PBMCs were separated by Ficoll-Histopaque density gradient centrifugation and cryopreserved in liquid nitrogen vapor phase. Purity and quantity of every magnetically sorted T cell population were checked by analytical flow cytometry. From each sorted fraction, genomic DNA was isolated and quantified by UV absorbance on a Nanodrop 2000c. The receptor comes from a man between 18 and 35 years old in good health. What was sequenced was naive CD4+ T cells sorted from blood. The cell subset or site label here, explained by the study, means: CD45RA+ positively selected.

The nucleotides read TGTGCCAGCAGCAACGGACAGGGAACCGGGGAGCTGTTTTTT. Its translation reads: CASSNGQGTGELFF. The chain links TRBV6-6 with TRBJ2-2; 8 middle bases align to TRBD1. CDR1 MNHNY and CDR2 SVGAGI were looked up in the germline V gene (reference sequence). Counted from cysteine to phenylalanine, this CDR3 has 14 amino acids. Just CDR3 DNA is preserved here, 42 bases in frame from base 1. Unmatched junction bases come to 5, with V trimmed by 6 bases and J by 5 bases.